This T cell receptor beta chain came from a study of blood T cells in healthy people across ages (dated by TCRdb to about 2015). About the full investigation: In model experiments, template switching captured about one uniquely barcoded TCR beta cDNA molecule for every two T cells. To track age-related changes in TCR beta repertoire diversity, the study relied on deep sequencing normalized with unique cDNA molecular identifiers. The donors were split into four age groups: young (average about 15 years), middle-aged (more than 35), aged (more than 55) and long-lived (more than 80). To avoid experimental bias, donors of different ages were randomly spread across the sequencing lanes. Using the same blood draw, the study looked at two additional independent replicas of 1 million unique cDNA reads for two donors, one aged 18 to 30 and the other aged 80 or older. Broader findings and caveats from the paper: Donor CMV infection status was unknown, potentially confounding age-related changes in expanded clonotypes. Because profiling used bulk unsorted PBMCs, naive and antigen-experienced compartments could not be compared conclusively. Estimates of total diversity based on one million sequenced T cells were regarded as lower bounds and as underestimates. Compared with the aged group, the long-lived group had more naive CD4+ T cells, fewer expanded clones and increased TCR diversity, suggesting age selection. Observed TCR beta diversity per million T cells fell roughly linearly with age, and a significant reduction was already apparent by age about 36. There was a strong correlation between observed TCR beta diversity and the percentage of naive T cells measured by flow cytometry.

Preparation of the library involved 5' RACE. Sequenced on an Illumina HiSeq 2500. A second roughly 6 to 11 cycle PCR used a sample-barcoded 5' primer and a J-beta primer mix. A unique molecular identifier was introduced onto each TCR beta cDNA molecule by a template-switch 5' adaptor carrying 12 random nucleotides. At least 2.5 million CDR3-containing paired-end reads were obtained from each sample. First-strand cDNA synthesis was performed from all RNA using the Mint cDNA synthesis kit, with priming by a TRBC-specific oligonucleotide. Following uracil-DNA glycosylase treatment, all cDNA underwent a first 18-cycle PCR with the universal primers M1SS and BC2_uni_R. The study's own analysis went as follows. For normalization, 1 million high-quality reads were randomly selected from each sample, with every read carrying a distinct molecular identifier. Instead of being binned into consensus sequences, reads that shared molecular identifiers were thrown out. CDR3 identification, clonotype clustering and error correction used MiTCR with a Q25 quality threshold and the strictest error-elimination algorithm. Lower-bound total TCR beta diversity was estimated with a nonparametric unseen species model using Euler transformation. TCRdb reran the public reads through fastp at Q25 and MiXCR, keeping productive beta chains. Under each unique CDR3 protein, matching rows form one entry showing the most common genes and DNA. TCRdb, not the authors, supplied the V and J calls. The sample includes roughly 720,000 distinct CDR3 sequences, with about 53% observed a single time. In total, the top ten clones hold about 38% of the sample.

The CDR3 runs 17 amino acids, cysteine and phenylalanine included. The kept DNA is CDR3 alone, 51 bases in frame from the first base. Taken from the germline V gene, the CDR1 and CDR2 loops are MNHNS and SASEGT. Trimming accounts for 6 bases at V and 6 bases at J, while the number of junction bases matched to no gene is 12. Concerning this clonotype: Its antigen remains unidentified. No much larger clone is present one base from it, and per-base qualities are unavailable.

Systemically healthy Caucasian individuals from Russia, 35 to 50 in total and aged roughly 6 to 95 years, were included as donors. Roughly 9.5 milliliters of peripheral blood were drawn from each donor into EDTA-treated Vacutainer tubes. PBMCs were isolated by Ficoll-Paque density-gradient centrifugation, with at least 6 million obtained per sample. Trizol reagent was used to extract total RNA from PBMCs, with at least 6 micrograms per sample. The percentages of naive CD45RAhigh/CD27high T cells were determined by flow cytometry on a PBMC aliquot from every donor. Sequencing used blood. This receptor was taken from a man older than 75 in good health. The sequence links TRBV6-1 to TRBJ2-1, and 12 bases in between align with TRBD2. The nucleotide sequence is given as TGTGCCAGCAGCGAAACCCCCACGGGACTAGCGGGCAATGAGCAGTTCTTC. It translates to CASSETPTGLAGNEQFF.